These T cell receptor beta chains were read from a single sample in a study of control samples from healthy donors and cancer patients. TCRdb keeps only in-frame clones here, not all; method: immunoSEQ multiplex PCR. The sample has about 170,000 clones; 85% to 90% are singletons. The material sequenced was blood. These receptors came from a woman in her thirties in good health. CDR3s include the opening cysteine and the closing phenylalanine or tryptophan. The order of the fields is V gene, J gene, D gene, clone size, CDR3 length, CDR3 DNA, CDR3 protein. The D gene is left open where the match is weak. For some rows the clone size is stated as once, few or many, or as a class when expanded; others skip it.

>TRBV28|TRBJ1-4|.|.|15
TGTGCCAGCACCTCGGCAGGGGCAACTAATGAAAAACTGTTTTTT
CASTSAGATNEKLFF
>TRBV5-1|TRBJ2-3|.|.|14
TGCGCCAGCAGCTTGGGGGCAACCACAGATACGCAGTATTTT
CASSLGATTDTQYF
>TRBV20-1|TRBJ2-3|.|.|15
TGCAGTGCTAGTAGAGCAATGCACAGCATGGATACGCAGTATTTT
CSASRAMHSMDTQYF
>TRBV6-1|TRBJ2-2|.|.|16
TGTGCCAGCAGTGAATTTTATGGGGGGCGGACCGGGGAGCTGTTTTTT
CASSEFYGGRTGELFF
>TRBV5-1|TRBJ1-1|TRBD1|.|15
TGCGCCAGCAGGGAGGTGACAGGGGTTAACACTGAAGCTTTCTTT
CASREVTGVNTEAFF
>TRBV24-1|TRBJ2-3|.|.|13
TGTGCCACCAGGCTCGGAGGGGCAGATACGCAGTATTTT
CATRLGGADTQYF
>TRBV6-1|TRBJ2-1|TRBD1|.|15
TGTGCCAGCAGTGAACTGACAGGGCACTACAATGAGCAGTTCTTC
CASSELTGHYNEQFF
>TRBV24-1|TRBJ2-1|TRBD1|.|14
TGTGCCACCAGTGTCACAGGGGGCACGGGTGAGCAGTTCTTC
CATSVTGGTGEQFF
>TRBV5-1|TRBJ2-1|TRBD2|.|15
TGCGCCAGCAGCTCTACACAAAGTAGCGGGAGAGACCAGTTCTTC
CASSSTQSSGRDQFF
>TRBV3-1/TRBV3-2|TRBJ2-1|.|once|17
TGTGCCAGCACCAAGAGGGCAGCGACCCCGACCTACAATGAGCAGTTCTTC
CASTKRAATPTYNEQFF
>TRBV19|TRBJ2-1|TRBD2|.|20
TGTGCCAGTAGTATCTTCGGGCCTAGCGGGGGGGCTAGTGAAAGGAATGAGCAGTTCTTC
CASSIFGPSGGASERNEQFF
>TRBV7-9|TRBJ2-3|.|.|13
TGTGCCAGTACTCTTTGGGGCGGGGATACGCAGTATTTT
CASTLWGGDTQYF
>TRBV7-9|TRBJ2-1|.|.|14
TGTGCCAGCAGCCACGGCGGGGCCTACAATGAGCAGTTCTTC
CASSHGGAYNEQFF
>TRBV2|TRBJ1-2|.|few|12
TGTGCCAGCATAGGGGCCCTCTATGGCTACACCTTC
CASIGALYGYTF
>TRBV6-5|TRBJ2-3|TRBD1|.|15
TGTGCCAGCAGTTACGGACAGGGGGTCACAGATACGCAGTATTTT
CASSYGQGVTDTQYF
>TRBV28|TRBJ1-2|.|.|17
TGTGCCAGCAGCTCGCTAGAGGGAGCCTTCGTCCTCTATGGCTACACCTTC
CASSSLEGAFVLYGYTF
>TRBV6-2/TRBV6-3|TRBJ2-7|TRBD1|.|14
TGTGCCAGCAGTTACCCGGGACAGACCTACGAGCAGTACTTC
CASSYPGQTYEQYF
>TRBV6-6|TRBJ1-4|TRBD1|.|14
TGTGCCAGCAGACCTACAGGGGGGGATGAAAAACTGTTTTTT
CASRPTGGDEKLFF
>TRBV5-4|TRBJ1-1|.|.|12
TGTGCCAGCAGCTTGGGGTTACTTGAAGCTTTCTTT
CASSLGLLEAFF
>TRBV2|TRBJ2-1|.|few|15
TGTGCCAGCAGGGCGGTAGGGGTATCGAGTAATGAGCAGTTCTTC
CASRAVGVSSNEQFF
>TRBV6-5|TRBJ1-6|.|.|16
TGTGCCAGCAGTTACGGCCAGGGGAGGATTAATTCACCCCTCCACTTT
CASSYGQGRINSPLHF
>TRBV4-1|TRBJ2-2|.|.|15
TGCGCCAGCAGCCAAGTCCAGGCGAACACCGGGGAGCTGTTTTTT
CASSQVQANTGELFF
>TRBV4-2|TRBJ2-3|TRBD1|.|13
TGTGCCAGCAGCACCACAGGGGCAGATACGCAGTATTTT
CASSTTGADTQYF
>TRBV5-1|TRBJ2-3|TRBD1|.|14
TGCGCCAGCAGTCGGACAGGGGGCTGGGATACGCAGTATTTT
CASSRTGGWDTQYF
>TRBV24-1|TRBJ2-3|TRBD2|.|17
TGTGCCACCAGTGATTTTACGCGGGAGGGCCGGACAGATACGCAGTATTTT
CATSDFTREGRTDTQYF
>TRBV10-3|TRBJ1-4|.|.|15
TGTGCCATCAGTGAGTCGGGGGCTCGGAGCGAAAAACTGTTTTTT
CAISESGARSEKLFF
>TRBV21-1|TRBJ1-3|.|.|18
TGTGCCAGCAGCAAAACTAGGGGGACAGAATTCTCTGGAAACACCATATATTTT
CASSKTRGTEFSGNTIYF
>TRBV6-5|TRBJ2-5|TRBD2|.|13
TGTGCCAGCAGACCAGCGGGGCAAGAGACCCAGTACTTC
CASRPAGQETQYF
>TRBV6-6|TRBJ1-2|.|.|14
TGTGCCAGCAGCCCGGGGCAGTCGGCAGGTGGCTACACCTTC
CASSPGQSAGGYTF
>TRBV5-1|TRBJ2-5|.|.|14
TGCGCCAGCAGCGGGGGACCAACACAAGAGACCCAGTACTTC
CASSGGPTQETQYF
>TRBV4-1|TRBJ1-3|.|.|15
TGCGCCAGCAGCACGGGACGGAGCTCTGGAAACACCATATATTTT
CASSTGRSSGNTIYF
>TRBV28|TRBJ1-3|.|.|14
TGTGCCAGCAGCCCCTCAGGCTCGGGAAACACCATATATTTT
CASSPSGSGNTIYF
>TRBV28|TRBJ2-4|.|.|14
TGTGCCAGCAGTTTAGCCAGGGGCTTAAACATTCAGTACTTC
CASSLARGLNIQYF
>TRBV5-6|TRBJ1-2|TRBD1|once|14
TGTGCCAGCAGCACCCCGACAGGGGTGGATGGCTACACCTTC
CASSTPTGVDGYTF
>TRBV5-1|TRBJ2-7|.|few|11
TGCGCCAGCAGCTCCGACTACGAGCAGTACTTC
CASSSDYEQYF
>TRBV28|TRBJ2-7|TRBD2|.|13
TGTGCCAGCAGTTTAACGGGAGGGACCGAGCAGTACTTC
CASSLTGGTEQYF
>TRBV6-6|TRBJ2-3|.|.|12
TGTGCCAGCAGTTACGTGTCAGATACGCAGTATTTT
CASSYVSDTQYF
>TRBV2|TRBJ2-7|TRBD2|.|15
TGTGCCAGCAGGAGAAGTACGGGAGGGCGTTACGAGCAGTACTTC
CASRRSTGGRYEQYF
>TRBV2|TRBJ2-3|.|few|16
TGTGCCAGCAGAACCCTTGGAGGAGGGCGGACAGATACGCAGTATTTT
CASRTLGGGRTDTQYF
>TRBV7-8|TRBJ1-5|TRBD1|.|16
TGTGCCAGCAGGACCGATCCGGGACAGGGGAATCAGCCCCAGCATTTT
CASRTDPGQGNQPQHF
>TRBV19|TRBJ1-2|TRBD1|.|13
TGTGCCAGTAGGACGGACAGGCTTTTTGGCTACACCTTC
CASRTDRLFGYTF
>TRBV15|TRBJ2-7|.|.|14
TGTGCCACCGGTTCGTTAGATTCAACCTACGAGCAGTACTTC
CATGSLDSTYEQYF
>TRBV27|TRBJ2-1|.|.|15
TGTGCCAGCAGTAGGCGGGTTAGCTCCTACAATGAGCAGTTCTTC
CASSRRVSSYNEQFF
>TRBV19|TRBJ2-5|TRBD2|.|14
TGTGCCAGTAGTATAGATGGGGGAGGGGAGACCCAGTACTTC
CASSIDGGGETQYF
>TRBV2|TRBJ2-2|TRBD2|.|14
TGTGCCAGCCAAGGGACGGGGGGGGCCGGGGAGCTGTTTTTT
CASQGTGGAGELFF
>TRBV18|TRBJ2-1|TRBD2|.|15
TGTGCCAGCTCGGGACTAGCGGGAGTCTACAATGAGCAGTTCTTC
CASSGLAGVYNEQFF